The 9 T cell receptor beta chains reported below all come from one sample, sequenced in a study of T cells after posttransplantation cyclophosphamide. The table came from immunoSEQ multiplex PCR; TCRdb's copy has only in-frame clones and leaves some out. The sample contains about 33,000 clones, none of them singletons. Material for sequencing was PBMCs. Source of these receptors: a girl between 10 and 17 years old in good health, CMV-negative, and a related stem cell transplant donor.

This clone was observed at least ten times. The V call is TRBV10-2, the J call TRBJ2-7; D remains unclear. Germline V gives CDR1 WSHSY, CDR2 SAAADI. The CDR3 totals 16 residues. V was clipped by 0 bases and J by 0 bases, with 12 bases between them. Written as DNA, the CDR3 is TGCGCCAGCAGTGAGTCGATAGAGGAGAGCTCCTACGAGCAGTACTTC. It yields the protein CASSESIEESSYEQYF.

Ten or more counts support this clone. The chain uses TRBV27 and TRBJ1-2; 12 positions agree with TRBD1. After removal of 4 bases from V and 6 bases from J, the junction contained 9 bases not matched to a gene. The CDR3 has 16 amino acids. Germline values: CDR1 MNHEY, CDR2 SMNVEV (reference sequence). Here the CDR3 DNA reads TGTGCCAGCAGTTCCTACCGGGACAGGGGGCCGGATGGCTACACCTTC. Translated, it gives CASSSYRDRGPDGYTF.

This clone showed up just a few times. The chain carries TRBV18 and TRBJ1-2; D unresolved. Per the germline V gene, CDR1 is KGHSH and CDR2 is LQKENI. Trimming took 3 bases from V and 4 from J, leaving 12 bases between them. This CDR3 has 14 amino acids. Here the CDR3 reads CASSPPPGVYGYTF. CDR3 nucleotides: TGTGCCAGCTCACCGCCCCCAGGCGTCTATGGCTACACCTTC.

This clone was counted many times. The chain employs TRBV19 and TRBJ1-2, with 8 nucleotides matching TRBD1. Germline CDR1 and CDR2: LNHDA and SQIVND (reference sequence). The CDR3 is made up of 15 amino acids. V lost 1 base to trimming and J lost 6 bases; unmatched junction nucleotides: 7. CDR3 in amino acids: CASSIVSGTGNGYTF. DNA for the CDR3: TGTGCCAGTAGTATAGTATCCGGGACAGGCAATGGCTACACCTTC.

The sample holds many counts of this clone. The V and J genes are TRBV6-5 and TRBJ1-1; TRBD1 matches 10 bases. The germline V gene encodes CDR1 MNHEY and CDR2 SVGAGI. The CDR3 length is 15 residues. Trimming cost V 1 base and J 7 bases; bases outside gene matches: 6. The CDR3 coding sequence is TGTGCCAGCAGTTACTGGGGACAGGGGCGGGGTGAAGCTTTCTTT. It encodes CASSYWGQGRGEAFF.

This clone has more than one count but fewer than ten. The chain couples TRBV15 to TRBJ2-7; 9 bases are shared with TRBD2. CDR1 LNHNV and CDR2 YYDKDF come from the germline V gene (reference sequence). The CDR3 sequence is 16 residues long. V shed 1 base, J shed 1 base, and the junction held 5 bases outside the gene matches. CDR3 sequence reads: CATSRGASGVSYEQYF. DNA of the CDR3: TGTGCCACCAGCAGAGGGGCTAGCGGGGTTTCCTACGAGCAGTACTTC.

In this sample, this clone turned up a few times. The chain joins TRBV5-1 to TRBJ2-1; TRBD2 matches at 10 bases. The CDR3 is 16 residues long. Germline CDR1 reads SGHRS; CDR2 reads YFSETQ. The V and J ends lost 0 bases and 9 bases, in that order; junction bases with no gene match: 9. CDR3 amino acids: CASSLGASGGVGEQFF. The CDR3 DNA reads as TGCGCCAGCAGCTTGGGAGCCAGCGGGGGGGTAGGTGAGCAGTTCTTC.

This clone was found a few times. The chain combines TRBV28 with TRBJ1-2; possibly TRBD1 for D (6 bases). Germline V gene lookup returns CDR1 MDHEN and CDR2 SYDVKM. The CDR3 contains 16 residues. With 3 bases removed from V and 4 bases from J, the gap between germline ends came to 18 bases. DNA of the CDR3: TGTGCCAGCAGTTTCTCCGACAGGCCCCTGCTCTATGGCTACACCTTC. Its protein is CASSFSDRPLLYGYTF.

This clone was recorded many times. The chain has TRBV10-3 and TRBJ1-2, with unresolved D. The CDR3 length is 15 residues. V shed 9 bases and J shed 2 bases, with 19 bases lying between them. The germline gives CDR1 ENHRY, CDR2 SYGVKD. The CDR3 here is CAIKSAATANYGYTF. CDR3 nucleotide sequence: TGTGCCATAAAATCGGCGGCTACGGCCAACTATGGCTACACCTTC.